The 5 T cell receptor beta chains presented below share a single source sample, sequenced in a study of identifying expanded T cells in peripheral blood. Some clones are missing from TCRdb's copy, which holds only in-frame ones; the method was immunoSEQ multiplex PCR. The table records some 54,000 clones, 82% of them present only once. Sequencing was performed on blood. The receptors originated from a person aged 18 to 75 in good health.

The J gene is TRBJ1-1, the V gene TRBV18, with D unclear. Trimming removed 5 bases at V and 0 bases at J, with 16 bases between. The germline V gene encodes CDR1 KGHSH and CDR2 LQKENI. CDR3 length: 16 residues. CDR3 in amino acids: CASSSHPRRMNTEAFF. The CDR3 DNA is TGTGCCAGCTCATCACATCCCCGACGGATGAACACTGAAGCTTTCTTT.

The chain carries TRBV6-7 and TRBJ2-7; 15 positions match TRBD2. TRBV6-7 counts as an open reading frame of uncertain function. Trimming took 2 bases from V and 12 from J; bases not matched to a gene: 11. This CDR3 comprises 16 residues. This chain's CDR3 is CASSYRQRGTSGRLYF. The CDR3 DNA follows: TGTGCCAGCAGTTACCGACAGCGCGGGACTAGCGGGAGGCTGTACTTC.

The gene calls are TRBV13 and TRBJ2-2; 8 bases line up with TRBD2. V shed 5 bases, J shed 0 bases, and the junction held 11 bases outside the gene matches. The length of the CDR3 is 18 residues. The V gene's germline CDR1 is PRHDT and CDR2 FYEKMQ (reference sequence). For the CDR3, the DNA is TGTGCCAGCAGCGGAGTACCACCGGGACTAGCGAACACCGGGGAGCTGTTTTTT. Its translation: CASSGVPPGLANTGELFF.

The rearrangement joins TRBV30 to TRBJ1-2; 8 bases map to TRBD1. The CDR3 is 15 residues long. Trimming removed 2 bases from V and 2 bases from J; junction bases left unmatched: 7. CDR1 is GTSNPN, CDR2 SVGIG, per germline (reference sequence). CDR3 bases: TGTGCCTGGAGTCACTCCGGACAGGGCAACTATGGCTACACCTTC. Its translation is CAWSHSGQGNYGYTF. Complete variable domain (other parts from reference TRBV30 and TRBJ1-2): SQTIHQWPATLVQPVGSPLSLECTVEGTSNPNLYWYRQAAGRGLQLLFYSVGIGQISSEVPQNLSASRPQDRQFILSSKKLLLSDSGFYLCAWSHSGQGNYGYTFGSGTRLTVV.

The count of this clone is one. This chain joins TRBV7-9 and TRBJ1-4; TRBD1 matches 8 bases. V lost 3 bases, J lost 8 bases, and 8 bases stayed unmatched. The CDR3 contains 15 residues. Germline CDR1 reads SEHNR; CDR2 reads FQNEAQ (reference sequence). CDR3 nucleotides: TGTGCCAGCAGCTTCTATGGACAGGGATCCGAAAAACTGTTTTTT. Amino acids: CASSFYGQGSEKLFF.